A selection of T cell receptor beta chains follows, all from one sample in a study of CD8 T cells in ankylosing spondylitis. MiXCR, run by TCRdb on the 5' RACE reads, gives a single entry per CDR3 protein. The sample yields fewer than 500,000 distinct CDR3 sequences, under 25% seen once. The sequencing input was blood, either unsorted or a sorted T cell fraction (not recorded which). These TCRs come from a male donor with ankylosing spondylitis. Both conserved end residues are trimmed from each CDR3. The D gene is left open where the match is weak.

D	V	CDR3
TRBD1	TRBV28	ASSASGQGLYSNQPQH
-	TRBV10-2	ASSPGGETVQF
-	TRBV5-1	ASSPRGADTEAF
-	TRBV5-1	ASSEAPDEKLF
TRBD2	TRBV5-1	ASSWGIRAGVDEQF
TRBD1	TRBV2	ASSHGTGGEGTQY
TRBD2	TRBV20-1	SARDLNLRLAGHTDTQY
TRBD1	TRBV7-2	ASSTHRGQSYNEQF
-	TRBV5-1	ASSLVAGAAQSGYT
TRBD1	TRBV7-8	ASSFHWTGQNTEAF
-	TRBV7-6	ASSSSASSYNEQF
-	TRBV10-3	AITGNRDTEAF
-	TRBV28	ASRDSTDTQY
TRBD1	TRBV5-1	ASSRNSGTGVTEAF
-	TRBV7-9	AISKAETAEAF
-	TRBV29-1	SVAFQETQY
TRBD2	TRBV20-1	SARDARGGSYEQY
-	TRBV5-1	ASSLALDTGELF
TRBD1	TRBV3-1	ASSQAARGLGRAEQF
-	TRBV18	ASSQSVMNTEAF